This is a list of T cell receptor beta chains from one sample in a study of cytomegalovirus exposure and HLA in healthy donors. TCRdb's table, derived via immunoSEQ multiplex PCR, lists solely in-frame clones and lacks some. The sample records roughly 200,000 clones, about 80% being singletons. The sample comprised PBMCs. All receptors derive from a man between 60 and 75 years old in good health and CMV-seronegative. Both conserved end residues are part of each CDR3. The order of the fields is J gene, V gene, clone size, CDR3 protein. Expanded clones get a size class; other rows say once, few or many, or leave the size out.

j_gene: TRBJ1-6; v_gene: TRBV10-3; abundance: -; CDR3aa: CAISGTGPQWPLHF
j_gene: TRBJ2-7; v_gene: TRBV29-1; abundance: few; CDR3aa: CSITGTSGSPPHEQYF
j_gene: TRBJ1-4; v_gene: TRBV7-6; abundance: -; CDR3aa: CASSLTANEKLFF
j_gene: TRBJ1-1; v_gene: TRBV4-1; abundance: -; CDR3aa: CASSQLALLRGLNTEAFF
j_gene: TRBJ2-5; v_gene: TRBV30; abundance: few; CDR3aa: CAWSVLATQSHF
j_gene: TRBJ1-4; v_gene: TRBV9; abundance: once; CDR3aa: CASSVEGQGALGTNEKLFF
j_gene: TRBJ2-1; v_gene: TRBV5-4; abundance: -; CDR3aa: CASSLVGRGGNEQFF
j_gene: TRBJ2-7; v_gene: TRBV30; abundance: -; CDR3aa: CAWSSRDSGSCEQYF
j_gene: TRBJ2-2; v_gene: TRBV6-4; abundance: few; CDR3aa: CASSDVGTGANTGELFF
j_gene: TRBJ1-1; v_gene: TRBV5-5; abundance: -; CDR3aa: CASSTATGALNTEAFF
j_gene: TRBJ1-1; v_gene: TRBV7-6; abundance: -; CDR3aa: CASSSPMSDRNTEAFF
j_gene: TRBJ2-5; v_gene: TRBV7-9; abundance: few; CDR3aa: CASSRGGIQETQYF
j_gene: TRBJ2-5; v_gene: TRBV6-5; abundance: few; CDR3aa: CASSYYTSGSRETQYF
j_gene: TRBJ2-1; v_gene: TRBV20-1; abundance: -; CDR3aa: CSAERSNEQFF
j_gene: TRBJ2-2; v_gene: TRBV6-1; abundance: -; CDR3aa: CASSGAVGRTGELFF
j_gene: TRBJ2-2; v_gene: TRBV5-1; abundance: -; CDR3aa: CASSSGGASTGELFF
j_gene: TRBJ1-1; v_gene: TRBV7-7; abundance: few; CDR3aa: CASSFSFWRADMNTEAFF
j_gene: TRBJ2-6; v_gene: TRBV28; abundance: -; CDR3aa: CASSLWGPGGITGANVLTF
j_gene: TRBJ2-7; v_gene: TRBV5-4; abundance: -; CDR3aa: CASSLANGGTGEQYF
j_gene: TRBJ1-1; v_gene: TRBV7-2; abundance: once; CDR3aa: CASSRGRTEAFF
j_gene: TRBJ1-4; v_gene: TRBV5-5; abundance: -; CDR3aa: CASSHGQGVSNEKLFF
j_gene: TRBJ1-3; v_gene: TRBV10-1; abundance: -; CDR3aa: CASSESGAGNTIYF
j_gene: TRBJ1-5; v_gene: TRBV18; abundance: -; CDR3aa: CASSPEVSGDGSNQPQHF
j_gene: TRBJ2-7; v_gene: TRBV10-3; abundance: -; CDR3aa: CAISESRGLEEQYF
j_gene: TRBJ2-7; v_gene: TRBV6-6; abundance: -; CDR3aa: CASSPSGGLPYEQYF
j_gene: TRBJ1-5; v_gene: TRBV5-1; abundance: few; CDR3aa: CASSLDRNQPQHF
j_gene: TRBJ2-1; v_gene: TRBV7-8; abundance: -; CDR3aa: CASSLAVQDYNEQFF
j_gene: TRBJ1-6; v_gene: TRBV27; abundance: few; CDR3aa: CASSLEFRDWYNSPLHF
j_gene: TRBJ2-3; v_gene: TRBV5-1; abundance: -; CDR3aa: CASSSGTTTDTQYF
j_gene: TRBJ2-3; v_gene: TRBV7-2; abundance: -; CDR3aa: CASSLASVGGASTDTQYF
j_gene: TRBJ1-2; v_gene: TRBV5-1; abundance: -; CDR3aa: CASSPVGGDYGYTF
j_gene: TRBJ2-2; v_gene: TRBV19; abundance: -; CDR3aa: CASSIRGTGSGELFF
j_gene: TRBJ2-5; v_gene: TRBV6-1; abundance: -; CDR3aa: CASSGGSQETQYF
j_gene: TRBJ1-1; v_gene: TRBV19; abundance: -; CDR3aa: CASSIGGAGAFF
j_gene: TRBJ1-1; v_gene: TRBV7-2; abundance: -; CDR3aa: CASSLVTGNTEAFF
j_gene: TRBJ1-1; v_gene: TRBV16; abundance: -; CDR3aa: CASSQTGSNTEAFF
j_gene: TRBJ2-3; v_gene: TRBV30; abundance: -; CDR3aa: CARGGGSDTQYF
j_gene: TRBJ2-3; v_gene: TRBV30; abundance: -; CDR3aa: CAWSETGWGTDTQYF
j_gene: TRBJ1-6; v_gene: TRBV6-6; abundance: -; CDR3aa: CASSYSTNSPLHF
j_gene: TRBJ2-1; v_gene: TRBV5-4; abundance: -; CDR3aa: CASRPSGGSYNEQFF
j_gene: TRBJ2-7; v_gene: TRBV18; abundance: -; CDR3aa: CASSGTSGSYEQYF
j_gene: TRBJ1-2; v_gene: TRBV29-1; abundance: -; CDR3aa: CSVTSGEYGYTF
j_gene: TRBJ2-7; v_gene: TRBV5-4; abundance: -; CDR3aa: CASSPTRGIHEQYF
j_gene: TRBJ2-1; v_gene: TRBV7-3; abundance: -; CDR3aa: CASSLGANNEQFF
j_gene: TRBJ2-1; v_gene: TRBV9; abundance: -; CDR3aa: CASSQPGLNEQFF
j_gene: TRBJ1-1; v_gene: TRBV5-1; abundance: -; CDR3aa: CASSLLGQGNTEAFF